This TCR beta chain appears in the sequencing data of a study of T cells after yellow fever vaccination. Turning to the study itself: By means of CD3, CD45RA, CCR7 and CD95, the EM, EMRA, CM and Tscm memory subsets were sorted.

One entry per CDR3 protein, called by TCRdb with MiXCR from the 5' RACE reads. This sample has roughly 30,000 distinct CDR3 sequences; about 6% occur once, and the top ten carry more than 20%. Germline V lookup: CDR1 LNHDA, CDR2 SQIVND (reference sequence). V was cut by 5 bases and J by 1 base, with 9 bases left in between. The CDR3 length is 14 residues. This clonotype appeared many times. The starting material was PBMCs, either bulk or a sorted T-cell subset (CD4+, CD8+, memory, or dextramer-sorted; not recorded which), obtained on the day of the yellow fever booster vaccination. The chain combines TRBV19 with TRBJ1-5; possible D gene TRBD1, 5 bases. The sequence was collected from a man aged 25-45 years who received the YFV17D yellow fever vaccine. The CDR3 nucleotides are TGTGCCAGTAGTTACCCAGGGAGCAATCAGCCCCAGCATTTT. It codes for CASSYPGSNQPQHF.